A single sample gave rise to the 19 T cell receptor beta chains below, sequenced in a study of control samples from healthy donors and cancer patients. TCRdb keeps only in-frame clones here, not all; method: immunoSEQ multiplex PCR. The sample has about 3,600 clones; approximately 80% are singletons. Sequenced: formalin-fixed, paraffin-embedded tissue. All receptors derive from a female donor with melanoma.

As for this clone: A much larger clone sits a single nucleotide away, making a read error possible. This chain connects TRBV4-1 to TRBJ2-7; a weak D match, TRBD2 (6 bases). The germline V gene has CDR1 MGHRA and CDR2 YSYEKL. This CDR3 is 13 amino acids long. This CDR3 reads CANSQEEGNEQYF. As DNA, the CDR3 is TGCGCCAACAGCCAAGAGGAGGGTAACGAGCAGTACTTC.

Here the CDR3 reads CASSQGPIEKLFF. CDR3 coding DNA: TGTGCCAGCAGCCAAGGACCGATCGAAAAACTGTTTTTT. The gene calls are TRBV3-1 (or the pseudogene TRBV3-2) and TRBJ1-4; D is unclear. Germline V gives CDR1 LGHDT, CDR2 YNNKEL (reference sequence). V shed 1 base and J shed 8 bases, with 8 bases lying between them. The CDR3 contains 13 residues.

The CDR3 here is CASSQPQAGRVTNSPLHF. CDR3 bases: TGCGCCAGCAGCCAACCCCAGGCGGGACGGGTGACTAATTCACCCCTCCACTTT. J is TRBJ1-6 and V is TRBV4-1; TRBD1 is a possible D gene (5 bases). V dropped 2 bases and J dropped 6 bases, with 20 bases sitting between them. The CDR3 contains 18 residues. CDR1 and CDR2 (germline): MGHRA, YSYEKL.

CDR3 sequence (DNA): TGTGCCAGCAGCAACATACGGGGGCTCCAAGAGACCCAGTACTTC. The encoded protein is CASSNIRGLQETQYF. This chain connects TRBV7-2 to TRBJ2-5; D possibly matches TRBD1 or TRBD2 (6 bases each). Trimming took 5 bases from V and 1 from J, leaving 14 bases between them. The CDR3 sequence is 15 residues long. Germline CDR1 reads SGHTA; CDR2 reads FQGNSA.

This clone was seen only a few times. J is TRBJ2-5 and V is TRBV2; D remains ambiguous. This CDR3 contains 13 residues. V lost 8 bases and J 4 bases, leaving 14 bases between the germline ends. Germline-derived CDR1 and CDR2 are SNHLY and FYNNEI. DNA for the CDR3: TGTGCCAGCGACCAAAGTAAGGTAGAGACCCAGTACTTC. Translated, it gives CASDQSKVETQYF.

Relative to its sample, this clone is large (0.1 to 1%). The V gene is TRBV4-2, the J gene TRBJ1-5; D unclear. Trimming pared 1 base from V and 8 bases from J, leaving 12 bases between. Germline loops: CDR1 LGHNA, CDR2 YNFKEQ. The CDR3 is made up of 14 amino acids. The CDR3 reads CASSQVGGREPQHF. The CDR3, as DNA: TGTGCCAGCAGCCAAGTCGGAGGAAGGGAGCCCCAGCATTTT.

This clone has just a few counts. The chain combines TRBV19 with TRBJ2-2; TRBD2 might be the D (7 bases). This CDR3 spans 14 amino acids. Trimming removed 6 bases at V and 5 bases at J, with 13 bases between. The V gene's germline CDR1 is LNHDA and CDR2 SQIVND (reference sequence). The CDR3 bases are TGTGCCAGTAGGGCGGGGGCCCTGACCGGGGAGCTGTTTTTT. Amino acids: CASRAGALTGELFF.

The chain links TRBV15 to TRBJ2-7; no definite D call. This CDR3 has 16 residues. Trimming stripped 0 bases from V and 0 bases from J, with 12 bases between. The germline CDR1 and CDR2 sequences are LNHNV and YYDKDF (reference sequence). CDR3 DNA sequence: TGTGCCACCAGCAGAGATCAAGGTAGCAGCTCCTACGAGCAGTACTTC. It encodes CATSRDQGSSSYEQYF.

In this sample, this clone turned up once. As DNA, the CDR3 is TGTGCCTCAACAGGAGGAGGGTACTACGAGCAGTACTTC. Translating it yields CASTGGGYYEQYF. This chain links TRBV2 with TRBJ2-7, with D maybe TRBD2 (6 bases). Per the germline V gene, CDR1 is SNHLY and CDR2 is FYNNEI. V was trimmed by 11 bases and J by 3 bases, leaving 17 bases between them. The length of the CDR3 is 13 residues.

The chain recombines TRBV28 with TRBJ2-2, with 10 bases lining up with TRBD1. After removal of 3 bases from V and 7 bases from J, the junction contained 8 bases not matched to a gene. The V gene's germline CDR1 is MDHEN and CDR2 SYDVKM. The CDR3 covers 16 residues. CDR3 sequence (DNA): TGTGCCAGCAGTTTTATGCGGACAGGGGGTGTCGGGGAGCTGTTTTTT. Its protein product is CASSFMRTGGVGELFF. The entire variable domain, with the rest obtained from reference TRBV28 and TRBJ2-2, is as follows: DVKVTQSSRYLVKRTGEKVFLECVQDMDHENMFWYRQDPGLGLRLIYFSYDVKMKEKGDIPEGYSVSREKKERFSLILESASTNQTSMYLCASSFMRTGGVGELFFGEGSRLTVL.

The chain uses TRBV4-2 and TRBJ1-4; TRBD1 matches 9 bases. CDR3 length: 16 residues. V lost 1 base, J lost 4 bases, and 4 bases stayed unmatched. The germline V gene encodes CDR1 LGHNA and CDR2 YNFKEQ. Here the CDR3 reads CASSQAPTGGNEKLFF. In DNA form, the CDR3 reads TGTGCCAGCAGCCAAGCCCCGACAGGGGGTAATGAAAAACTGTTTTTT.

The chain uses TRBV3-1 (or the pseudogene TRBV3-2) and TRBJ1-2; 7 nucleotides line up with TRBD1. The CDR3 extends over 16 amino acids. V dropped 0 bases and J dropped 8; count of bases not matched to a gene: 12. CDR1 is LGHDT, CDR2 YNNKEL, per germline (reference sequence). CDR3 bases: TGTGCCAGCAGCCAAGATCAAGGACAGGTCTTATACGGCTACACCTTC. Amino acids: CASSQDQGQVLYGYTF.

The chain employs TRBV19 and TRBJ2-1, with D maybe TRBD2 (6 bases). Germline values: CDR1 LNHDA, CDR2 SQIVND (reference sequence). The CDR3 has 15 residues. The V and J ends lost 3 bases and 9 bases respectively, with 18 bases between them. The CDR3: CASSMSLAVEGEQFF. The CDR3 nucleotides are TGTGCCAGTAGTATGTCACTAGCCGTGGAGGGTGAGCAGTTCTTC.

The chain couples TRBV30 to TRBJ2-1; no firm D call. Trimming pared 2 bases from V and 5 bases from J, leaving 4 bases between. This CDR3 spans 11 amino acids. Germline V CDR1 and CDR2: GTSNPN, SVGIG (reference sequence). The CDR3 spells CAWSMHNEQFF. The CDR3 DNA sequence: TGTGCCTGGAGTATGCACAATGAGCAGTTCTTC.

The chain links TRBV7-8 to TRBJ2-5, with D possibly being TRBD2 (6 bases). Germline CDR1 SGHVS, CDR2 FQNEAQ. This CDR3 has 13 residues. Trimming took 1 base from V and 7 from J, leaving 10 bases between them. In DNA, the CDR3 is TGTGCCAGCAGCTTAGGGCCGGAGGGGACCCAGTACTTC. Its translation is CASSLGPEGTQYF. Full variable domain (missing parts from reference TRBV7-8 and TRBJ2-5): GAGVSQSPRYKVAKRGQDVALRCDPISGHVSLFWYQQALGQGPEFLTYFQNEAQLDKSGLPSDRFFAERPEGSVSTLKIQRTQQEDSAVYLCASSLGPEGTQYFGPGTRLLVL.

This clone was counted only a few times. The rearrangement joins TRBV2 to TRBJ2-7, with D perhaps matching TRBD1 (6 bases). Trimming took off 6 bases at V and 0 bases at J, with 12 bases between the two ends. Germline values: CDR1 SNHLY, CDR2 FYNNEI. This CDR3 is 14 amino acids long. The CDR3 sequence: CASRRTDSSYEQYF. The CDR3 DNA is TGTGCCAGCAGGCGGACAGATAGCTCCTACGAGCAGTACTTC.

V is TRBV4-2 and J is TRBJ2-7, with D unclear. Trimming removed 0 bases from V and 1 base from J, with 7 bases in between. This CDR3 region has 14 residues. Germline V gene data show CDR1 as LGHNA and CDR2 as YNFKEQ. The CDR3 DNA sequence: TGTGCCAGCAGCCAAGATGCCCGATCCTACGAGCAGTACTTC. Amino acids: CASSQDARSYEQYF.

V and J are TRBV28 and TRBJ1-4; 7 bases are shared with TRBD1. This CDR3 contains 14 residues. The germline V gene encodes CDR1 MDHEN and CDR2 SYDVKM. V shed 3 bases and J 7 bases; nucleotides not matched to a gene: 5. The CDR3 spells CASSFQGGSEKLFF. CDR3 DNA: TGTGCCAGCAGTTTCCAGGGGGGGAGTGAAAAACTGTTTTTT.

The CDR3 sequence: CASTHPRQGPLETQYF. The CDR3 DNA sequence: TGTGCCAGCACCCATCCCCGGCAGGGACCGCTAGAGACCCAGTACTTC. The chain carries TRBV7-8 and TRBJ2-5; the D call may be TRBD1 or TRBD2 (5 bases each). Trimming pared 7 bases from V and 4 bases from J, leaving 22 bases between. Germline CDR1 SGHVS, CDR2 FQNEAQ. The CDR3 runs to 16 residues.